This TCR beta chain was sequenced during a study of shared clonotypes between healthy human individuals. Study information: Per-donor plates numbered three CD4 naive, three CD4 memory, two CD8 naive and one CD8 memory.

The deep-level immunoSEQ assay was used. Libraries were prepared by immunoSEQ multiplex PCR; TCRdb keeps only in-frame clonotypes and omits some of them. The table lists about 700,000 clones, about 74% of them singletons, with 1.5% to 2% in the top ten. Both subsets, CD45RA+ naive and CD45RA-negative memory, were split from the CD4+ cells. V shed 8 bases, J shed 2 bases, and the junction held 3 bases outside the gene matches. The length of the CDR3 is 13 residues. In germline, CDR1 is WNHNN, CDR2 SYGVQD (reference sequence). Study-level results: Non-shared clonotypes had lower generation probabilities than clonotypes shared by all four sorted-subset donors.

On this clone itself: The target antigen is unknown.

The chain carries TRBV10-1 and TRBJ2-5, with TRBD1 matching 9 bases. This sequence was found in a woman in her twenties or thirties in good health. Sequenced material: memory CD4+ T cells sorted from blood. As for subset: CD45RA-negative fraction. The CDR3 nucleotides read TGCGCCAGCGCCGGGACAGGGCAAGAGACCCAGTACTTC. Translation gives CASAGTGQETQYF.